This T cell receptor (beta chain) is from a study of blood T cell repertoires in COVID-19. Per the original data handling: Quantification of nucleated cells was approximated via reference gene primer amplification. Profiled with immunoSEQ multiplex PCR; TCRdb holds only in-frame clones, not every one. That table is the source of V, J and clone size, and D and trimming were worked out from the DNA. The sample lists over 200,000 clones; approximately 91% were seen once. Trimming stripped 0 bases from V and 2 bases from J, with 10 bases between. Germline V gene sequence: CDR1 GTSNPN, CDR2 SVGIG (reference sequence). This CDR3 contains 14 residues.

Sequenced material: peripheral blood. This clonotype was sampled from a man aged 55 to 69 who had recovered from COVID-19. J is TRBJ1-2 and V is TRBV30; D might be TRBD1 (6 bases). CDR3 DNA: TGTGCCTGGAGTGTAGGGACAAGAAACTATGGCTACACCTTC. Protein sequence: CAWSVGTRNYGYTF.